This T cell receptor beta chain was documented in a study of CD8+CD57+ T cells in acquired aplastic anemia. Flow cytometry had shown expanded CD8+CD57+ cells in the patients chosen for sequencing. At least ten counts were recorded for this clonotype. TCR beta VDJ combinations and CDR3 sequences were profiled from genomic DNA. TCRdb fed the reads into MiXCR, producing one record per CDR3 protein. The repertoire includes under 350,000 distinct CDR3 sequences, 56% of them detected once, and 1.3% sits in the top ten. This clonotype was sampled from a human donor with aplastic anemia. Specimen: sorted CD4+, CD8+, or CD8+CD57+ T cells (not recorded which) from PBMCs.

The CDR3 DNA sequence: TGTGCCAGCAGTGAAGGATGGGGGAACACTGAAGCTTTCTTT. Its translation is CASSEGWGNTEAFF. The chain links TRBV2 to TRBJ1-1; the D is unclear. With 1 base removed from V and 1 base from J, the gap between germline ends came to 7 bases. The CDR3 consists of 14 residues. The V gene's germline CDR1 is SNHLY and CDR2 FYNNEI.